The subject of this entry is one T cell receptor beta chain. At least ten counts were recorded for this clonotype. The antigen it binds to is not known. No base quality values were provided; no much bigger clone lies one nucleotide off. TCR beta CDR3 regions were amplified from RNA transcripts. The first round of RT-PCR for the TCR CDR3 was performed with the HTBI primer set and the Qiagen OneStep RT-PCR kit. A second multiplex PCR round built the libraries, followed by size selection and purification. Paired-end sequencing of the libraries was performed with 100 bp reads on an Illumina HiSeq2000. The authors' pipeline ran thus. SOAPnuke was used to process the raw data, removing reads that contained adapters or uncalled bases, had a mean Phred below 15, or lacked an exact match to the constant primer or identifier. High-quality paired reads were merged with COPE v1.2.5, and unique nucleotide sequences were defined as clonotypes. MiTCR v1.1 was used to align clonotypes to the IMGT TRBV, TRBD and TRBJ reference segments. Only V-J combinations with frequency above 0.0001, covering 99% to 99.2% of repertoires, were analysed. The TCS score was defined as F50 (clonal expansion) divided by E x V (chaos), with BLOSUM62-based TCRdist calculated between CDR3 peptides within each V-J. Welch's t-statistics and random forest reduced 500 to 650 V-J features to 13, which were used in a naive Bayes classifier (R e1071). TCRdb reanalyzed the raw reads on its own, using fastp at Q25 for trimming and MiXCR for clone calling, and kept in-frame beta chains. For every CDR3 protein sequence, its rows merge into one entry that carries the most common genes and DNA. The authors' filters were not applied to this entry. This sample is represented by 550,000 to 650,000 distinct CDR3 sequences; around 13% of them were singletons. The ten largest account for roughly 5.7% of the sample.

The CDR3, from cysteine to phenylalanine, totals 13 residues. Left in the record is the CDR3 DNA by itself, 39 bases read in frame from the first base. Trimming removed 7 bases from V and 2 bases from J, leaving 12 bases between the germline ends. Based on the germline V gene, the CDR1 and CDR2 sequences are MDHEN and SYDVKM. The data originate from a study of T cells in Graves' hyperthyroidism and ophthalmopathy (dated by TCRdb to between 2018 and 2021). About the investigation overall: Peripheral blood samples were taken at the time of initial diagnosis, prior to any treatment. In addition, the study compared T-cell repertoires in thyroid tissue and in blood from six Graves' hyperthyroidism patients. TCR Vbeta CDR3 sequencing of some 140 peripheral blood samples (fewer than 45 ophthalmopathy, roughly 74 hyperthyroidism and around 17 progressor patients) is reported in the paper. To identify TCR V-J signatures that set the groups apart, the researchers used a discovery cohort of 90 to 100 patients, made up of under 50 with Graves' ophthalmopathy and some 55 with stable Graves' hyperthyroidism. The 90 to 100 discovery patients were randomly split 7:3 into training and test sets. Following sampling, methimazole starting at 30 mg daily was given to hyperthyroidism patients, and high-dose intravenous methylprednisolone was given to ophthalmopathy patients. Prospective prediction of ophthalmopathy was tested in an independent validation cohort consisting of some 18 hyperthyroidism patients and 15 to 17 patients who later progressed to ophthalmopathy. The paper's findings and limits, for the study overall: Sample size was not statistically predetermined, and blinding of investigators to group allocation was not performed. In validation, progression to ophthalmopathy was predicted by the model with around 71% sensitivity and roughly 76% specificity, a median of approximately 6.5 months before onset. Most expanded thyroid clonotypes (frequency above 0.001) were also detected in blood, suggesting blood repertoires may reflect thyroid immune responses. In cross-validation, a model built on a 13 V-J signature told ophthalmopathy apart from stable hyperthyroidism with 85% to 90% sensitivity and around 84% specificity, and in testing the same model reached 80%/75%.

Hyperthyroidism patients were newly diagnosed, had a disease duration of under 2 months, and were aged 18 to 65 years. Patients with uncontrolled infections, other autoimmune diseases, pregnancy or lactation were excluded. Diagnoses were based on clinical symptoms, serum thyroxine and TRAb, thyroid ultrasound and orbital computed tomography. Blood from progressor patients was drawn when they were first diagnosed with hyperthyroidism, before any ophthalmopathy symptoms appeared. PBMCs were isolated from about 10 ml of fresh peripheral blood by Ficoll-Paque density gradient centrifugation. Progressor patients were defined as those initially diagnosed with Graves' hyperthyroidism in whom ophthalmopathy developed during follow-up. Total RNA was extracted using Trizol reagent, and RNA quality was assessed on an Agilent 2100 Bioanalyzer.

The sequence derives from a woman in her 30s with Graves' hyperthyroidism that later progressed to Graves' ophthalmopathy. Sequencing was done on a sample of blood. The chain employs TRBV28 and TRBJ2-7; the D gene identity is not certain. The CDR3 amino acid sequence is: CASIAGSTYEQYF. The DNA sequence follows: TGTGCCAGCATCGCCGGGTCTACCTACGAGCAGTACTTC. With the portions outside the CDR3 filled from the reference TRBV28 and TRBJ2-7 genes, the complete variable region becomes DVKVTQSSRYLVKRTGEKVFLECVQDMDHENMFWYRQDPGLGLRLIYFSYDVKMKEKGDIPEGYSVSREKKERFSLILESASTNQTSMYLCASIAGSTYEQYFGPGTRLTVT.